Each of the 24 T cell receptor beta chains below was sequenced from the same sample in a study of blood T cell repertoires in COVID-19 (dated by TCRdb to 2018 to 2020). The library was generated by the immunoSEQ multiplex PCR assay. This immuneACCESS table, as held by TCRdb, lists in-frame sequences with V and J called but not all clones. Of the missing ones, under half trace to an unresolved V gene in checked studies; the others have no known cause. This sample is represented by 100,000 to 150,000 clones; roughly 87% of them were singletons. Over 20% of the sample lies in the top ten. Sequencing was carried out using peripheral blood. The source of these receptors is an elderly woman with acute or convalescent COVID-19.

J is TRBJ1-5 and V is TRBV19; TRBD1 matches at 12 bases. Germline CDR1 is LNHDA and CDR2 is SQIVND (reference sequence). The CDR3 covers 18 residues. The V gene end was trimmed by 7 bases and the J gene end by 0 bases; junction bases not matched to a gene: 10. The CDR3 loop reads CASKQRAGQGASNQPQHF. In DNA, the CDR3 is TGTGCCAGTAAACAAAGGGCGGGACAGGGGGCTAGCAATCAGCCCCAGCATTTT. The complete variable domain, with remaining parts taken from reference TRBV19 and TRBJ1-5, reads DGGITQSPKYLFRKEGQNVTLSCEQNLNHDAMYWYRQDPGQGLRLIYYSQIVNDFQKGDIAEGYSVSREKKESFPLTVTSAQKNPTAFYLCASKQRAGQGASNQPQHFGDGTRLSIL.

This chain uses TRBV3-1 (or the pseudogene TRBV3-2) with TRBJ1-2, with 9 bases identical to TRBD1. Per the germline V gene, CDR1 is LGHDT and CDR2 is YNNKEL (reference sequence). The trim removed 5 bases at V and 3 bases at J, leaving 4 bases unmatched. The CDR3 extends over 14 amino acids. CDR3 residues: CASSTGGEDYGYTF. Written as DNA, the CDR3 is TGTGCCAGCAGCACAGGGGGCGAGGACTATGGCTACACCTTC.

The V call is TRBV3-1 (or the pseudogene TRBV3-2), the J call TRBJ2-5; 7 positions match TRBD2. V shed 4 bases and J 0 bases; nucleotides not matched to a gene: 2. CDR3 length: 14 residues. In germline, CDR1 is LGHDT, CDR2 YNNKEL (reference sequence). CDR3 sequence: CASSPGLNQETQYF. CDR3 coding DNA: TGTGCCAGCAGCCCGGGACTAAACCAAGAGACCCAGTACTTC.

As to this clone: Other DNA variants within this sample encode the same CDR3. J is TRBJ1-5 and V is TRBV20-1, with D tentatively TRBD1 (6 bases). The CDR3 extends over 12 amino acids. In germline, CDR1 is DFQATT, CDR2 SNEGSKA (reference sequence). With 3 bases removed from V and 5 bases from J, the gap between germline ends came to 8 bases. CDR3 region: CSASSGDQPQHF. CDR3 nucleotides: TGCAGTGCTAGTTCAGGGGATCAGCCCCAGCATTTT.

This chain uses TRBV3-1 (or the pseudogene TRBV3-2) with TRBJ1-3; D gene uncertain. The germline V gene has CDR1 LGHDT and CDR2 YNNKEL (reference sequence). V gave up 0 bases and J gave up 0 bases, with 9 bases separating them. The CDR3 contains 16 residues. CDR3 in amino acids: CASSQDPGVSGNTIYF. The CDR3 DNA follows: TGTGCCAGCAGCCAAGATCCGGGAGTCTCTGGAAACACCATATATTTT.

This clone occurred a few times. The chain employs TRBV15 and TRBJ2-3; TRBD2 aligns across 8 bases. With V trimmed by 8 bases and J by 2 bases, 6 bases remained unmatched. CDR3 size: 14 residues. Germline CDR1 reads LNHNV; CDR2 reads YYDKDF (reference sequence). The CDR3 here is CATRDGGATDTQYF. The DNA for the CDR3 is TGTGCCACCCGGGACGGGGGGGCCACAGATACGCAGTATTTT.

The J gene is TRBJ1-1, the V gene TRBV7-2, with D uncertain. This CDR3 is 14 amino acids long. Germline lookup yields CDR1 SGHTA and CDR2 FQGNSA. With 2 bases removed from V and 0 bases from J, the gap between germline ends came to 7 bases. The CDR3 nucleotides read TGTGCCAGCAGCTTAATGTCAGTGAACACTGAAGCTTTCTTT. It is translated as CASSLMSVNTEAFF.

The CDR3 loop reads CASSLDWFNEQFF. The CDR3 bases are TGTGCCAGCAGCTTGGACTGGTTTAATGAGCAGTTCTTC. This chain uses TRBV5-5 with TRBJ2-1; D ambiguous. The CDR3 covers 13 residues. Trimming left V 0 bases short and J 7 bases short, with 8 bases between. Germline CDR1 is SGHKS and CDR2 is YYEKEE (reference sequence).

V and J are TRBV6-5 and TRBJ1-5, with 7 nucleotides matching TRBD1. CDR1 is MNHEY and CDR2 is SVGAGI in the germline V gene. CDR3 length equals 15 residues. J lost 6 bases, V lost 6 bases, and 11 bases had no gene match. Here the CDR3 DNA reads TGTGCCAGCAGACTCAATTACAGGGGAGTTCAGCCCCAGCATTTT. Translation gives CASRLNYRGVQPQHF.

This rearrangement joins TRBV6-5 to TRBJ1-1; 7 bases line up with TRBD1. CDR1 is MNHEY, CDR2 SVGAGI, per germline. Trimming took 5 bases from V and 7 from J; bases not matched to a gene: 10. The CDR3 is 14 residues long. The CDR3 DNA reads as TGTGCCAGCAGTAAACCGGGACAGCGCCTTGAAGCTTTCTTT. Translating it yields CASSKPGQRLEAFF.

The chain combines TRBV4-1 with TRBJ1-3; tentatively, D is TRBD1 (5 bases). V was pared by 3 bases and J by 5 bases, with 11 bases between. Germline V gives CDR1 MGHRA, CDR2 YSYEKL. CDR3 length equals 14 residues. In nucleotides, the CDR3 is TGCGCCAGCAGCCAGCAAGGGGCACGAAACACCATATATTTT. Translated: CASSQQGARNTIYF.

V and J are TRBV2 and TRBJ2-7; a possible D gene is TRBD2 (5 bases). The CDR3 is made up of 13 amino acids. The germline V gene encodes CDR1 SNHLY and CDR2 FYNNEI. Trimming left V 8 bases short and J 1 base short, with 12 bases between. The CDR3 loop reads CASGGSYSYEQYV. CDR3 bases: TGTGCCAGCGGCGGGTCCTATTCCTACGAGCAGTACGTC.

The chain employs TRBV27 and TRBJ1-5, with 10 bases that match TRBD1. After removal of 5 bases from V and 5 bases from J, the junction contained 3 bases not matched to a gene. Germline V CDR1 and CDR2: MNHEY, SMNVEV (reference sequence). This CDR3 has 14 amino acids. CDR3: CASSPGQGYQPQHF. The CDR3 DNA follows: TGTGCCAGCAGTCCGGGACAGGGGTATCAGCCCCAGCATTTT.

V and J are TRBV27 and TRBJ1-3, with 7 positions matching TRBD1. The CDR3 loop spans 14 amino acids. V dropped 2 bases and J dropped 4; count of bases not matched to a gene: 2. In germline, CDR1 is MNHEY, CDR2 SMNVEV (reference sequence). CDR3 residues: CASSLRQGGNTIYF. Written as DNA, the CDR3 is TGTGCCAGCAGTTTACGACAGGGCGGAAACACCATATATTTT.

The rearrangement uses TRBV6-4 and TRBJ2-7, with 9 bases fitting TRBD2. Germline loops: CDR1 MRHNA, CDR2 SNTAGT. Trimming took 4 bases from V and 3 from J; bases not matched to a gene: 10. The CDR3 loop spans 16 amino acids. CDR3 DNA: TGTGCCAGCAGTGGACAGGGTGAAGCGGGGGGCTACGAGCAGTACGTC. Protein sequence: CASSGQGEAGGYEQYV.

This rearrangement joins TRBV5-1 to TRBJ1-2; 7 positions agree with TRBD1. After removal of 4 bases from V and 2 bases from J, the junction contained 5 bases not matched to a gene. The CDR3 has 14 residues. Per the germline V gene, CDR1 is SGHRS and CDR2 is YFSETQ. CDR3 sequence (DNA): TGCGCCAGCAGCAGTACAGGGGTGAACTATGGCTACACCTTC. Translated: CASSSTGVNYGYTF.

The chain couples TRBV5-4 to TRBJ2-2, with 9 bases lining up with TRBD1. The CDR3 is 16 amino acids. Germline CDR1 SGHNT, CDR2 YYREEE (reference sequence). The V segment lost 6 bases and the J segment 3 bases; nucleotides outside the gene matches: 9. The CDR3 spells CASTWGGQGYTGELFF. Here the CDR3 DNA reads TGTGCCAGCACCTGGGGAGGACAGGGGTACACCGGGGAGCTGTTTTTT.

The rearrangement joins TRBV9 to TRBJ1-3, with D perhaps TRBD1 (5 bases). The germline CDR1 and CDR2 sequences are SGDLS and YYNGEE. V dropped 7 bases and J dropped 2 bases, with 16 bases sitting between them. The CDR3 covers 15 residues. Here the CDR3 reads CASASSGVAGNTIYF. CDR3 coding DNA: TGTGCCAGCGCCTCTTCGGGGGTAGCTGGAAACACCATATATTTT.

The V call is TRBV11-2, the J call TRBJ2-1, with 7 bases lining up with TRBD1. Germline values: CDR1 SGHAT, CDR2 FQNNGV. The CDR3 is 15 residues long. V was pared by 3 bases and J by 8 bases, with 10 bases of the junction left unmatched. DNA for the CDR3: TGTGCCAGCAGCTTGGGGGACAGCCGTAGGGATGAGCAGTTCTTC. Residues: CASSLGDSRRDEQFF.

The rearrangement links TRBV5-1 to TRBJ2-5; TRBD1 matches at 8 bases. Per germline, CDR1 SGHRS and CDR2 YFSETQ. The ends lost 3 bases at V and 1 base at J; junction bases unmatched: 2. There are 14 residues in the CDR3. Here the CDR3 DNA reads TGCGCCAGCAGCTCGGGACAGGTCCAAGAGACCCAGTACTTC. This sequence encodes CASSSGQVQETQYF.

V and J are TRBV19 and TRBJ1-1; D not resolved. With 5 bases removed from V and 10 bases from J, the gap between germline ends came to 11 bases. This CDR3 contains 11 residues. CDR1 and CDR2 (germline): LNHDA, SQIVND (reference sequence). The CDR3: CASSRFPRAFF. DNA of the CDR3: TGTGCCAGTAGTCGGTTTCCTCGAGCTTTCTTT.

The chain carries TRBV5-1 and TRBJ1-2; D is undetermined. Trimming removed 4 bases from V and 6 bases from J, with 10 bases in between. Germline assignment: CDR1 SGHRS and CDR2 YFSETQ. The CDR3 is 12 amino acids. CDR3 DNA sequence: TGCGCCAGCAGCCCCGTAGTAGATGGCTACACCTTC. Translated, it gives CASSPVVDGYTF.

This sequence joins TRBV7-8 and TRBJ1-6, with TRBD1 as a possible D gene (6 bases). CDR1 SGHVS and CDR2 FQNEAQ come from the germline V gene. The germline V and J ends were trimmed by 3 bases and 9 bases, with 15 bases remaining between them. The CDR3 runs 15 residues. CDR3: CASSLDRAQGSPLHF. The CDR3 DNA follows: TGTGCCAGCAGCTTGGATCGGGCACAGGGTTCACCCCTCCACTTT.

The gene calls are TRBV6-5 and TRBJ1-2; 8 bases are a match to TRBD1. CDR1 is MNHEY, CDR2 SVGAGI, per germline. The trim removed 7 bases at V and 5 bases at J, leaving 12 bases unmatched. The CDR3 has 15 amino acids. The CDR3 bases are TGTGCCAGCAAAACTAATCAGGGGGCTCGGTATGGCTACACCTTC. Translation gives CASKTNQGARYGYTF.